A single sample gave rise to the 19 T cell receptor beta chains below, sequenced in a study of radiation and T cells in renal cell carcinoma. Time point here: baseline pretreatment blood. Sample treatment: 15 Gy SBRT to primary tumor, nephrectomy 4 weeks later. Profiled with immunoSEQ multiplex PCR; TCRdb holds only in-frame clones, not every one. There are about 130,000 clones in the sample; roughly 88% occur only once, and about 12% lies in the top ten. The specimen comprised blood, sampled from a patient whose treatment included radiotherapy and nephrectomy. These receptors all stem from a woman between 50 and 59 years old with renal cell carcinoma.

The rearrangement uses TRBV2 and TRBJ2-7, with 13 bases identical to TRBD2. Germline V gene data show CDR1 as SNHLY and CDR2 as FYNNEI. CDR3 size: 14 residues. Here the CDR3 DNA reads TGTGCTTCGAGACTAGCGGGGGGTAGGAACGAGCAGTACTTC. It encodes CASRLAGGRNEQYF.

This clone appeared once. This chain connects TRBV19 to TRBJ2-5, with D uncertain. With 0 bases removed from V and 4 bases from J, the gap between germline ends came to 12 bases. This CDR3 is built from 15 residues. Germline loops: CDR1 LNHDA, CDR2 SQIVND (reference sequence). The CDR3 nucleotides read TGTGCCAGTAGTATAGATCCTACCGGCCGAGAGACCCAGTACTTC. This encodes CASSIDPTGRETQYF.

The chain uses TRBV6-4 and TRBJ1-4; tentative D call: TRBD1 (5 bases). The V end was cut by 1 base, the J end by 2 bases, with 11 bases between. CDR1 and CDR2 (germline): MRHNA, SNTAGT. The CDR3 runs to 16 residues. CDR3 sequence: CASSDLNRDTNEKLFF. Here the CDR3 DNA reads TGTGCCAGCAGTGACTTAAACCGGGACACTAATGAAAAACTGTTTTTT.

The rearrangement uses TRBV2 and TRBJ2-1; 10 positions agree with TRBD2. The junction had 3 bases not matched to a gene; V was cut back by 5 bases and J by 2 bases. This CDR3 is 15 amino acids long. CDR1 and CDR2 from the germline V gene are SNHLY and FYNNEI. The CDR3: CASSLAGVTYNEQFF. CDR3 sequence (DNA): TGTGCCAGCAGTCTAGCGGGAGTGACCTACAATGAGCAGTTCTTC.

This clone was picked up one time. The rearrangement links TRBV6-5 to TRBJ1-2, with a possible D match to TRBD1 (5 bases). The CDR3 spans 14 residues. Trimming removed 5 bases at V and 1 base at J, with 11 bases between. From germline, CDR1 is MNHEY and CDR2 SVGAGI. The CDR3 nucleotides read TGTGCCAGCAGTCCGGGACGGATTAACTATGGCTACACCTTC. Its translation: CASSPGRINYGYTF.

The chain is built from TRBV5-4 and TRBJ2-7; 10 bases fit TRBD1. The CDR3 extends over 15 amino acids. Germline values: CDR1 SGHNT, CDR2 YYREEE (reference sequence). V was pared by 2 bases and J by 1 base, with 3 bases of the junction left unmatched. CDR3 DNA sequence: TGTGCCAGCAGCTTAAGGGACAGGGGATCCTACGAGCAGTACTTC. Protein product: CASSLRDRGSYEQYF.

This sequence joins TRBV14 and TRBJ2-5; D is uncertain. The end of the DNA aligns better with TRBJ2-7, so the J call may be wrong. The CDR3 has 11 amino acids. Germline V lookup: CDR1 SGHDN, CDR2 FVKESK. Here the CDR3 DNA reads TGTGCCAGCAGCCAATTTTACGAGCAGTACTTC. Residues: CASSQFYEQYF.

The chain employs TRBV9 and TRBJ2-7; tentatively, D is TRBD2 (7 bases). Looked up from germline, CDR1 is SGDLS and CDR2 is YYNGEE. V shed 3 bases and J shed 7 bases, with 26 bases lying between them. The CDR3 has 17 residues. The chain's CDR3 is CASSAQGGGPFESEQYF. CDR3 bases: TGTGCCAGCAGCGCCCAAGGGGGGGGTCCCTTCGAGAGTGAGCAGTACTTC.

A single count supports this clone. This chain links TRBV5-1 with TRBJ1-1; no clear D. The CDR3 runs 14 residues. Deletions cut 1 base from V and 0 bases from J, with 7 bases between. Germline lookup yields CDR1 SGHRS and CDR2 YFSETQ. The CDR3 coding sequence is TGCGCCAGCAGCTTGAATGGGATGAACACTGAAGCTTTCTTT. It translates to CASSLNGMNTEAFF.

The V and J genes are TRBV29-1 and TRBJ1-4; 7 nucleotides align to TRBD1. From germline, CDR1 is SQVTM and CDR2 ANQGSEA. V lost 0 bases and J lost 8; bases outside the gene matches: 9. CDR3 length: 15 amino acids. CDR3: CSVEERQGLGEKLFF. DNA of the CDR3: TGCAGCGTTGAAGAGAGACAGGGCCTGGGGGAAAAACTGTTTTTT.

The chain employs TRBV7-9 and TRBJ2-7; 8 bases map to TRBD1. The J segment lost 4 bases and the V segment lost 5 bases, leaving 4 bases of the junction unmatched. The CDR3 length is 13 residues. Germline CDR1 SEHNR, CDR2 FQNEAQ (reference sequence). CDR3 nucleotide sequence: TGTGCCAGCAGCGGATACAGGGGGTACGAGCAGTACTTC. Translation: CASSGYRGYEQYF.

V is TRBV5-1 and J is TRBJ2-6; a possible D gene is TRBD1 (5 bases). CDR3 length equals 16 residues. V was trimmed by 5 bases and J by 4 bases, leaving 16 bases between them. CDR1 SGHRS and CDR2 YFSETQ come from the germline V gene. The CDR3 sequence is CASSSHGASGANVLTF. DNA for the CDR3: TGCGCCAGCAGTAGCCATGGGGCGTCCGGGGCCAACGTCCTGACTTTC.

The rearrangement uses TRBV5-6 and TRBJ2-5; 7 positions match TRBD2. The length of the CDR3 is 16 residues. Germline CDR1 and CDR2: SGHDT and YYEEEE. V was clipped by 2 bases and J by 5 bases; unmatched bases: 12. In nucleotides, the CDR3 is TGTGCCAGCAGCTTTTTTTACGGGGGGAGGTTGGAGACCCAGTACTTC. Translated, it gives CASSFFYGGRLETQYF.

V is TRBV5-4 and J is TRBJ1-6; D is undetermined. Germline values: CDR1 SGHNT, CDR2 YYREEE (reference sequence). Trimming removed 5 bases at V and 6 bases at J, with 18 bases between. The CDR3 spans 16 residues. CDR3 nucleotides: TGTGCCAGCAGGAAGACAATTGCTGCGGGTAATTCACCCCTCCACTTT. Amino acids: CASRKTIAAGNSPLHF.

J is TRBJ2-1 and V is TRBV5-1, with TRBD2 matching over 12 bases. V lost 3 bases and J lost 15; bases outside the gene matches: 16. The CDR3 sequence is 16 residues long. CDR1 is SGHRS and CDR2 is YFSETQ in the germline V gene. CDR3 sequence reads: CASSSYPTSGGKGMFF. CDR3 DNA: TGCGCCAGCAGCTCCTATCCGACTAGCGGGGGAAAAGGGATGTTCTTC.

This chain uses TRBV10-3 with TRBJ1-1, with a tentative D call TRBD1 (5 bases). The CDR3 spans 15 residues. CDR1 is ENHRY, CDR2 SYGVKD, per germline. V was cut by 5 bases and J by 2 bases, with 15 bases left in between. The CDR3 reads CAISQRDGPNTEAFF. CDR3 coding DNA: TGTGCCATCAGTCAAAGGGACGGCCCAAACACTGAAGCTTTCTTT.

The rearrangement uses TRBV2 and TRBJ2-6, with D perhaps assigned TRBD1 or TRBD2 (5 bases each). This CDR3 has 16 residues. Trimming shortened V by 5 bases and J by 1 base, and 12 bases separated the two germline ends. The germline CDR1 and CDR2 sequences are SNHLY and FYNNEI. The CDR3 loop reads CASSWDGRSGANVLTF. For the CDR3, the DNA is TGTGCCAGCAGTTGGGACGGTCGGTCTGGGGCCAACGTCCTGACTTTC.

The rearrangement links TRBV6-5 to TRBJ2-5, with 10 bases identical to TRBD1. The DNA end lines up better with TRBJ2-7; the J call may be wrong. Germline V gene data show CDR1 as MNHEY and CDR2 as SVGAGI. There are 15 residues in the CDR3. The CDR3 DNA sequence: TGTGCCAGCAGCCCCGAGGACAGGGGGACCTACGAGCAGTACTTC. Residues: CASSPEDRGTYEQYF.

This chain joins TRBV6-5 and TRBJ1-5, with D tentatively TRBD1 (5 bases). V dropped 6 bases and J dropped 2 bases, with 11 bases sitting between them. Germline V lookup: CDR1 MNHEY, CDR2 SVGAGI. The CDR3 runs to 14 residues. CDR3 nucleotide sequence: TGTGCCAGCAGCCTCAGGGAGGGCAATCAGCCCCAGCATTTT. Translated, it gives CASSLREGNQPQHF.